Listed here are 5 T cell receptor beta chains from one sample, sequenced in a study of quantifying T cell responses using KT2 cells. Study-level background: Reverse transcription used primers in the TCR alpha and beta constant regions.

Each cDNA got a UMI-containing oligo ligated at its 3' end. First-round PCR used three to five cycles and beta primers RC1.1 and RC1.2 covering TRBC1 and TRBC2. Using its own MiXCR run on the UMI-ligation and nested PCR reads, TCRdb lists one record per CDR3 protein. The table includes approximately 50,000 distinct CDR3 sequences, around a tenth detected once. Sequencing was done on a sample of PBMCs spiked with cells of the T cell clone KT2. Source of these receptors: a human donor.

In this sample, this clonotype turned up a few times. The rearrangement uses TRBV7-9 and TRBJ2-3; D is possibly TRBD1 or TRBD2 (5 bases each). Germline assignment: CDR1 SEHNR and CDR2 FQNEAQ (reference sequence). Trimming shortened V by 0 bases and J by 3 bases, and 7 bases separated the two germline ends. The CDR3 consists of 14 residues. The CDR3 DNA sequence: TGTGCCAGCAGCTTAGCGGGGGTAACAGATACGCAGTATTTT. Amino acids: CASSLAGVTDTQYF. The full variable domain, in which reference TRBV7-9 and TRBJ2-3 provide the parts outside the CDR3, is DTGVSQNPRHKITKRGQNVTFRCDPISEHNRLYWYRQTLGQGPEFLTYFQNEAQLEKSRLLSDRFSAERPKGSFSTLEIQRTEQGDSAMYLCASSLAGVTDTQYFGPGTRLTVL.

As for this clonotype: A much larger clone lies a single base off, so this may be a read error. This chain connects TRBV28 to TRBJ2-1, with a weak D call TRBD1 (5 bases). The V end was cut by 4 bases, the J end by 6 bases, with 19 bases between. Germline lookup yields CDR1 MDHEN and CDR2 SYDVKM. CDR3 size: 16 residues. The CDR3 loop reads CASSWTGSRGLNEQFF. The CDR3 nucleotides are TGTGCCAGCAGTTGGACCGGGTCTAGGGGTCTCAATGAGCAGTTCTTC.

The sample holds a few counts of this clonotype. The rearrangement links TRBV9 to TRBJ1-6, with a possible D match to TRBD1 (5 bases). The germline V and J ends were trimmed by 0 bases and 9 bases, with 10 bases remaining between them. Germline assignment: CDR1 SGDLS and CDR2 YYNGEE. The CDR3 covers 14 residues. In DNA form, the CDR3 reads TGTGCCAGCAGCGTAGGGGGAAGGGGTTCACCCCTCCACTTT. Its translation is CASSVGGRGSPLHF.

V and J are TRBV7-8 and TRBJ2-7, with 8 nucleotides matching TRBD2. The CDR3 is made up of 15 amino acids. Germline V gives CDR1 SGHVS, CDR2 FQNEAQ. V was clipped by 1 base and J by 7 bases; unmatched bases: 9. The CDR3 here is CASSLDPRGTSEQYF. As DNA, the CDR3 is TGTGCCAGCAGCTTAGATCCGAGGGGGACTAGTGAGCAGTACTTC.

This clonotype turned up a few times. This sequence joins TRBV12-3 or TRBV12-4 and TRBJ2-3, with 8 positions matching TRBD2. The CDR3 length is 15 residues. J lost 0 bases, V lost 7 bases, and 6 bases had no gene match. CDR3 sequence: CASTLLAVSTDTQYF. CDR3 coding DNA: TGTGCCAGCACCCTACTAGCGGTTAGCACAGATACGCAGTATTTT.